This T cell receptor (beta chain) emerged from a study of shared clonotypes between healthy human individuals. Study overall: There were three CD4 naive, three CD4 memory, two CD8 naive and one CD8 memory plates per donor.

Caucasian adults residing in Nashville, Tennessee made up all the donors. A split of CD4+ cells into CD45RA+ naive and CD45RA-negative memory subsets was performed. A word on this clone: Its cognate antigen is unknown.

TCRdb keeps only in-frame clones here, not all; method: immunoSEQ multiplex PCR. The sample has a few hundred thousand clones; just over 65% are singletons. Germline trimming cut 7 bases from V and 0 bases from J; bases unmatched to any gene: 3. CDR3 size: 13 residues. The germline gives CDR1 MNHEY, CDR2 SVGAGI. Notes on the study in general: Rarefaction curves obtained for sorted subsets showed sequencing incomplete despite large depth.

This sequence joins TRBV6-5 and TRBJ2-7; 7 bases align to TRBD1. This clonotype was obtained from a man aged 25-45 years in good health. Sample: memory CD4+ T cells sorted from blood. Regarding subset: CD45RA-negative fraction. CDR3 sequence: CASTPGGSYEQYF. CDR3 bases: TGTGCCAGCACCCCAGGGGGCTCCTACGAGCAGTACTTC.